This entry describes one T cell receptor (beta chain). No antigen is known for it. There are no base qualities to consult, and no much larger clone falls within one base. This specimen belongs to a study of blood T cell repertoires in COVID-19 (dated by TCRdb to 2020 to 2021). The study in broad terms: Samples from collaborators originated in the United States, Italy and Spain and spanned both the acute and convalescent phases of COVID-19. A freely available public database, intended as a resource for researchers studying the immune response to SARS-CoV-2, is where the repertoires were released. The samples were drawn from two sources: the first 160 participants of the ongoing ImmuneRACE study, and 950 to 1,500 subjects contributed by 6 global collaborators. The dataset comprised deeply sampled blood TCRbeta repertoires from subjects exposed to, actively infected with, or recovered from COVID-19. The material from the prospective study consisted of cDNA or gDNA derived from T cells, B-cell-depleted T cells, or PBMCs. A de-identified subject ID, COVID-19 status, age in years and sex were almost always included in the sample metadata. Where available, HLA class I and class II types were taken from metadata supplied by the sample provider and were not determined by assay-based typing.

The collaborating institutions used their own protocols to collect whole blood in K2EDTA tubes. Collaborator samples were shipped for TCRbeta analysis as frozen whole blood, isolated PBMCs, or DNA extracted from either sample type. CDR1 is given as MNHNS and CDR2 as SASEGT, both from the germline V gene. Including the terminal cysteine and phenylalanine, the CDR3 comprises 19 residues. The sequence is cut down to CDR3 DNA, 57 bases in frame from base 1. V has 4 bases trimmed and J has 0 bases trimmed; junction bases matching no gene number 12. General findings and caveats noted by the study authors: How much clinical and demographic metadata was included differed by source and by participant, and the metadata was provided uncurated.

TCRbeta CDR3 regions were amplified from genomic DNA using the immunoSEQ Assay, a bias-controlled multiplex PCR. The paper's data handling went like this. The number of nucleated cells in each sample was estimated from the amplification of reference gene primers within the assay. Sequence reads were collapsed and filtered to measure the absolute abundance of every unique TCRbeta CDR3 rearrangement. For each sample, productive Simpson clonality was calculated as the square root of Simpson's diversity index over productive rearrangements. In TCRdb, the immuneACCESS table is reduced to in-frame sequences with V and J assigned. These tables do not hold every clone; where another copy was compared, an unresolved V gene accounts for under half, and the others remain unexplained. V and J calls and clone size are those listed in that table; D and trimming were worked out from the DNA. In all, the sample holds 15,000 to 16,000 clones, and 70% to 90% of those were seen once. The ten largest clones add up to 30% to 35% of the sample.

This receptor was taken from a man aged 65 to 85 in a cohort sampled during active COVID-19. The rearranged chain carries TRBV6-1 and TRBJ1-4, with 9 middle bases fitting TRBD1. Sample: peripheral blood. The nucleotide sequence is TGTGCCAGCAGTGGGGGAGTGGGGACAGGGATTTCAACTAATGAAAAACTGTTTTTT. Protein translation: CASSGGVGTGISTNEKLFF.